This record looks at one TCR beta chain sequence and its context. Its antigen is still unknown. This CDR3 has 16 residues. Germline V gene sequence: CDR1 SQVTM, CDR2 ANQGSEA. J was trimmed by 3 bases and V by 0 bases; bases with no gene match: 11. This sample is drawn from a study of response to subunit inactivated influenza vaccine. Regarding the study as a whole: Few new T cells, the authors suggested, are recruited by each seasonal influenza vaccination.

TCRdb processed the RT-PCR reads anew with MiXCR; each CDR3 protein has one entry. Of around 300,000 distinct CDR3 sequences listed, over 20% are singletons. The J gene is TRBJ2-7, the V gene TRBV29-1; 7 bases line up with TRBD2. The receptor's source is a man aged 45 to 75 who received an inactivated influenza vaccine. The input for sequencing was PBMCs from blood, taken roughly 20 months after vaccination. This chain's CDR3 is CSVEDPFSGEGYEQYF. CDR3 DNA: TGCAGCGTTGAAGATCCATTCAGCGGGGAAGGCTACGAGCAGTACTTC.